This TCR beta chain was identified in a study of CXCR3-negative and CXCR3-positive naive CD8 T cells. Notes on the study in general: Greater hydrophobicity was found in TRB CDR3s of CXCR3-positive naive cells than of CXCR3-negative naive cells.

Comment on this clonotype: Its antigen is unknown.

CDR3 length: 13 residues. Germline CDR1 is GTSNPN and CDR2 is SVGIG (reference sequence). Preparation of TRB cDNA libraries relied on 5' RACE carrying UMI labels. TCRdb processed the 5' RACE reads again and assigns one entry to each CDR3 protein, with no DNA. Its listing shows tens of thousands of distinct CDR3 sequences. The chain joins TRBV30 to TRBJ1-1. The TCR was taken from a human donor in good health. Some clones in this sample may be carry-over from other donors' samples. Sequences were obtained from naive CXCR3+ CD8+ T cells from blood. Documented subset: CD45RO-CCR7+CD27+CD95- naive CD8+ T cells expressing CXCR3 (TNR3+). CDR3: CAWSEARNTEAFF.